This is a list of T cell receptor beta chains from one sample in a study of control samples from healthy donors and cancer patients. This table comes from immunoSEQ multiplex PCR, and its TCRdb copy is limited to in-frame clones, with some not included. Of more than 150,000 clones listed, around 90% are singletons. Source material: blood. These receptors were taken from a woman aged 25 to 39 in good health. Both conserved end residues are part of each CDR3. D genes are given only for firm matches. Only part of the rows carry a size: once, few, many, or a class if the clone is expanded.

v_gene	abundance	j_gene	d_gene	CDR3nt	CDR3aa
TRBV6-5	few	TRBJ2-2	.	TGTGCCAGCAGGGATAACACCGGGGAGCTGTTTTTT	CASRDNTGELFF
TRBV6-5	.	TRBJ2-7	.	TGTGCCAGCAGCCGAACCATGGACAGCTCCTACGAGCAGTACTTC	CASSRTMDSSYEQYF
TRBV28	.	TRBJ2-5	.	TGTGCCAGCAGTTCCTCCGGGGCTAATCAAGAGACCCAGTACTTC	CASSSSGANQETQYF
TRBV3-1/TRBV3-2	once	TRBJ2-2	TRBD2	TGTGCCAGCAGCGACGGACTAGCGGGAAAGGGCGGGGAGCTGTTTTTT	CASSDGLAGKGGELFF
TRBV10-3	.	TRBJ2-7	TRBD1	TGTGCCACGGGGTGGACAGGGGGGCAGGGCGAGCAGTACTTC	CATGWTGGQGEQYF
TRBV4-1	.	TRBJ2-5	TRBD2	TGCGCCAGCAGCCCTACTAGCGGGAGGGCCCAAGAGACCCAGTACTTC	CASSPTSGRAQETQYF
TRBV18	.	TRBJ1-2	.	TGTGCCAGCTCACCAATAGCAGCGGACTATGGCTACACCTTC	CASSPIAADYGYTF
TRBV10-3	.	TRBJ2-6	.	TGTGCCATCAGTGATAGTCACTCTGGGGCCAACGTCCTGACTTTC	CAISDSHSGANVLTF
TRBV6-6	.	TRBJ1-5	.	TGTGCCAGCAGTTTCTTGGGACGCAATCAGCCCCAGCATTTT	CASSFLGRNQPQHF
TRBV6-6	once	TRBJ2-7	.	TGTGCCAGCAGTCCCGAGAGCCACGAGCAGTACTTC	CASSPESHEQYF
TRBV28	.	TRBJ1-3	.	TGTGCCAGCAGTCCTCAGTCATTACCTGGAAACACCATATATTTT	CASSPQSLPGNTIYF
TRBV5-1	.	TRBJ2-2	TRBD2	TGCGCCAGCAGCTTGAAACTAGCGGGAACCGGGGAGCTGTTTTTT	CASSLKLAGTGELFF
TRBV6-1	.	TRBJ2-2	.	TGTGCCAGCAGTGAATCGGTGGGGAACACCGGGGAGCTGTTTTTT	CASSESVGNTGELFF
TRBV5-1	.	TRBJ2-3	.	TGCGCCAGCAGCTTGGCGACCGGTCTCCCTAGCACAGATACGCAGTATTTT	CASSLATGLPSTDTQYF
TRBV11-3	.	TRBJ2-7	.	TGTGCCAGCAGCCCTCGGGACGGTACCTACGAGCAGTACTTC	CASSPRDGTYEQYF
TRBV5-1	.	TRBJ1-1	.	TGCGCCAGCAGCTTGGTCTCAGGAGGACACACTGAAGCTTTCTTT	CASSLVSGGHTEAFF
TRBV7-2	.	TRBJ2-7	TRBD1	TGTGCCAGCAGCTTAGAGCGACTGGGACAGTGGAAGATCTACGAGCAGTACTTC	CASSLERLGQWKIYEQYF